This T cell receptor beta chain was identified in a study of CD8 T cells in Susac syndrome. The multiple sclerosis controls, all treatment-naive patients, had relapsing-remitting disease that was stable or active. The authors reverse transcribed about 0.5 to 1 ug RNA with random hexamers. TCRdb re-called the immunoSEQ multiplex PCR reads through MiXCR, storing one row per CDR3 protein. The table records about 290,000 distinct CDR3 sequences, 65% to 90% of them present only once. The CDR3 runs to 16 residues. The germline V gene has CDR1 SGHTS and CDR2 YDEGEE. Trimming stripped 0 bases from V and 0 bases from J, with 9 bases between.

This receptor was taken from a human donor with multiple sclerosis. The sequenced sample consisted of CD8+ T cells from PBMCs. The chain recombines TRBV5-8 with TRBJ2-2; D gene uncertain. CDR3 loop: CASSLGLRTNTGELFF. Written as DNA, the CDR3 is TGTGCCAGCAGCTTGGGGCTACGCACGAACACCGGGGAGCTGTTTTTT.